This T cell receptor (beta chain) emerged from a study of blood T cell repertoires in COVID-19. Across the whole study: Acute and convalescent COVID-19 samples came from the United States, Italy and Spain. In each case, the material was cDNA or gDNA derived from T cells, B-cell-depleted T cells, or PBMCs.

The authors' processing: Scientists estimated how many nucleated cells there were by amplifying reference gene primers. The table came from immunoSEQ multiplex PCR; TCRdb's copy has only in-frame clones and leaves some out. The DNA gave D and trimming, while V, J and clone size come from that table. The data contain 70,000 to 80,000 clones, less than 95% of them singletons. Germline CDR1 reads SEHNR; CDR2 reads FQNEAQ (reference sequence). CDR3 length: 16 residues. V was pared by 1 base and J by 2 bases, with 13 bases between. Sequenced input: peripheral blood. V and J are TRBV7-9 and TRBJ2-3; perhaps TRBD1 as D (5 bases). The receptor's source is a woman aged 55 to 70 with active COVID-19. The CDR3 protein is CASSLGVGRPTDTQYF. CDR3 sequence (DNA): TGTGCCAGCAGCTTAGGGGTGGGGCGGCCCACAGATACGCAGTATTTT.